This TCR beta chain was observed in a study of T-cell memory formation after mild COVID-19. Across the study: The study found TCR clusters largely donor specific.

Looked up from germline, CDR1 is MNHEY and CDR2 is SVGAGI. Trimming took 2 bases from V and 0 from J, leaving 13 bases between them. The CDR3 extends over 16 amino acids. TCRdb reprocessed the 5' RACE reads via MiXCR and lists one record per CDR3 protein. The sample shows around 400,000 distinct CDR3 sequences, 20% to 30% of them seen only once. Points from the study as a whole: Pre-infection memory already had some responding clones, implying cross-reactive memory joined. Day 15 to 85 contracting clones showed balanced CD4/CD8; later expanders leaned CD4+.

Concerning this clonotype itself: Its target is unknown.

The specimen sequenced was PBMCs or a T cell subset sorted from them (not recorded which). The receptor was derived from an adult woman who had mild COVID-19 (a few samples of this study predate the infection). Cell type and time point are not known. The chain uses TRBV6-5 and TRBJ1-1; D is possibly TRBD1 (6 bases). The CDR3 nucleotides are TGTGCCAGCAGTTACCTCGAGACAGGAATGAACACTGAAGCTTTCTTT. Translating gives CASSYLETGMNTEAFF.